This TCR beta chain emerged from a study of cytomegalovirus exposure and HLA in healthy donors. The study ran its PCR with 60 Vbeta and 13 Jbeta primers. TCRdb's table, derived via immunoSEQ multiplex PCR, lists solely in-frame clones and lacks some. Here the sample spans 140,000 to 150,000 clones, 75% being singletons. Sequencing was performed on PBMCs. This clonotype was obtained from a young man in good health and CMV-seronegative.

CDR3 DNA: TGTGCCAGCAGCTTAGCGAGCGGGTTCGATACCTCTGGAAACACCATATATTTT. Its protein product is CASSLASGFDTSGNTIYF. J is TRBJ1-3 and V is TRBV7-9; D unresolved. Germline CDR1 and CDR2: SEHNR and FQNEAQ (reference sequence). Trimming took off 0 bases at V and 0 bases at J, with 15 bases between the two ends. This CDR3 has 18 amino acids.